This TCR beta chain was sequenced during a study of T cell responses to AZD1222 COVID-19 vaccine. Study in general: Second-dose groups at about 4 or about 12 weeks were pooled.

Profiling relied on immunoSEQ multiplex PCR, and the TCRdb table lists in-frame clones only, not all of them. The table records 75,000 to 90,000 clones, around 86% of them present only once. Overall study results and limits: Researchers report vaccine-associated CD4 TCRs spanning spike, with dominance at 160-218 and 743-854.

Turning to this clone: Its antigen is currently unknown.

V dropped 4 bases and J dropped 3 bases, with 16 bases sitting between them. From germline, CDR1 is SGHRS and CDR2 YFSETQ. This CDR3 has 15 residues. This chain joins TRBV5-1 and TRBJ1-2; possibly TRBD1 for D (5 bases). The sequencing used peripheral blood, collected on day 0 of AZD1222 vaccination. This receptor was taken from an adult in good health. CDR3 region: CASSLGMGRDYGYTF. In nucleotides, the CDR3 is TGCGCCAGCAGCCTAGGCATGGGGCGCGACTATGGCTACACCTTC.